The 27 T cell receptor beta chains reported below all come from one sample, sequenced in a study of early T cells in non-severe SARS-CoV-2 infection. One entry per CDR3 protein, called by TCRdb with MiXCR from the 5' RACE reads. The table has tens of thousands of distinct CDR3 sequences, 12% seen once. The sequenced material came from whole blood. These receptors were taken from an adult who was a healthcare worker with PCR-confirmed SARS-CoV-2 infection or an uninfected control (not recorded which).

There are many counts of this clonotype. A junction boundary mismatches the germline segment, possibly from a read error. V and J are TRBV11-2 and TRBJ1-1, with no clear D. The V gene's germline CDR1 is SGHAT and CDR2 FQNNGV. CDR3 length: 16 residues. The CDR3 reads CASSSTVTLLNAEAFF. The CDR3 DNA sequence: TGTGCCAGCAGCTCGACTGTCACATTGCTGAACGCTGAAGCTTTCTTT.

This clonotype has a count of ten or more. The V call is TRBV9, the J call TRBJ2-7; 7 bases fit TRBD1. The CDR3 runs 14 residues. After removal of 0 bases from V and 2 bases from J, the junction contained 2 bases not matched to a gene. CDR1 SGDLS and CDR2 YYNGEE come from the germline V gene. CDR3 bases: TGTGCCAGCAGCGTAGGGCAGGGGGCCTACGAGCAGTACTTC. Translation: CASSVGQGAYEQYF.

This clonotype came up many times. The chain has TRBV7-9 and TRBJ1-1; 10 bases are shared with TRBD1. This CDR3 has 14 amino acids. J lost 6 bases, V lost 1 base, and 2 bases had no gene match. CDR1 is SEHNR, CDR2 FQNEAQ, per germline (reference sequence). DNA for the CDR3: TGTGCCAGCAGCTTAGAAGGACAGGGGGCTGAAGCTTTCTTT. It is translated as CASSLEGQGAEAFF.

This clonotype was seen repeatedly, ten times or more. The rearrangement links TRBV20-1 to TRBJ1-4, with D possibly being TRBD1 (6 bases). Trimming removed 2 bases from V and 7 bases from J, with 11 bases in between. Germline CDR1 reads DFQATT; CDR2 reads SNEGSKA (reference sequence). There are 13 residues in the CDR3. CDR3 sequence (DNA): TGCAGTGCTAGAAGTCAGGGGATTGAAAAACTGTTTTTT. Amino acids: CSARSQGIEKLFF.

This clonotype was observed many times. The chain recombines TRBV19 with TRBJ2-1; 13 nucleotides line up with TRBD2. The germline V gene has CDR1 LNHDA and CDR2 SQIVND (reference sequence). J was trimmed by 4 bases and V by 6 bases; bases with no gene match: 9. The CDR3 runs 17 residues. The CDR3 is CASRARLAGGFYNEQFF. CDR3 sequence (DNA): TGTGCCAGTAGGGCCCGACTAGCGGGAGGCTTTTACAATGAGCAGTTCTTC.

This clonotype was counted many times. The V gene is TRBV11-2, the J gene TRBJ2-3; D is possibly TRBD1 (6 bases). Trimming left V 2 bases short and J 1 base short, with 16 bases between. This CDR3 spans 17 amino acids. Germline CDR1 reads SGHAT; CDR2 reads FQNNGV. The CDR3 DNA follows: TGTGCCAGCAGCTTATCGGTAGGACAGTTTGGCACAGATACGCAGTATTTT. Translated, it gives CASSLSVGQFGTDTQYF.

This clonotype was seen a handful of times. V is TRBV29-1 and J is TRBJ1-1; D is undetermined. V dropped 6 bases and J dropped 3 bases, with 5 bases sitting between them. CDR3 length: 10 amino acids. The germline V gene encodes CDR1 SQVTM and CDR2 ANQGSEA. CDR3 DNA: TGCAGCGTGGCGTACACTGAAGCTTTCTTT. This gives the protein CSVAYTEAFF. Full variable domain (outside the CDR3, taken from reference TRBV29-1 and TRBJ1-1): SAVISQKPSRDICQRGTSLTIQCQVDSQVTMMFWYRQQPGQSLTLIATANQGSEATYESGFVIDKFPISRPNLTFSTLTVSNMSPEDSSIYLCSVAYTEAFFGQGTRLTVV.

CDR3: CASSLEQDWNTEAFF. CDR3 DNA sequence: TGTGCCAGCAGTTTAGAGCAGGATTGGAACACTGAAGCTTTCTTT. The chain links TRBV28 to TRBJ1-1; D remains ambiguous. The germline gives CDR1 MDHEN, CDR2 SYDVKM. This CDR3 region has 15 residues. V was cut by 2 bases and J by 1 base, with 11 bases left in between.

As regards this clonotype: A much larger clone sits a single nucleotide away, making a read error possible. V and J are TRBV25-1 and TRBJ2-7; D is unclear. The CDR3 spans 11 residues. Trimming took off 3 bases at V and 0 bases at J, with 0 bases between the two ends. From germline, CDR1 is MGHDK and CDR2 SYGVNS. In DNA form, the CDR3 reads TGTGCCAGCAGTGACTCCTACGAGCAGTACTTC. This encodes CASSDSYEQYF.

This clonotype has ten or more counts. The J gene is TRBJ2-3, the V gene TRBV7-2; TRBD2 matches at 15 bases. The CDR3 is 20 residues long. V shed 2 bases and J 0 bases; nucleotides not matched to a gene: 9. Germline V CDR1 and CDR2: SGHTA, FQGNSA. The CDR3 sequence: CASSLNPGLAGGTSTDTQYF. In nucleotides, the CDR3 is TGTGCCAGCAGCTTAAACCCGGGACTAGCGGGGGGCACTAGCACAGATACGCAGTATTTT.

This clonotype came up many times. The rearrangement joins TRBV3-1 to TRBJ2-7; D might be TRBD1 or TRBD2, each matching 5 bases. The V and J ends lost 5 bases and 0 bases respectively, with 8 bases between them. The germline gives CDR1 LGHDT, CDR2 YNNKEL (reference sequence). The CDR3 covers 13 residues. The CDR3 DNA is TGTGCCAGCAGCACGGGGACCTCCTACGAGCAGTACTTC. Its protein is CASSTGTSYEQYF.

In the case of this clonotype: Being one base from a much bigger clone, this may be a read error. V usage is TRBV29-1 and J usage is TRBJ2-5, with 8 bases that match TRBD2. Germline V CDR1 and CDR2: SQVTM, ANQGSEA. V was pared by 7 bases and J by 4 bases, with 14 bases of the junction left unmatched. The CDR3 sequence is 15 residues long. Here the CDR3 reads CSALQGGRIRETQYF. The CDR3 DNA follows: TGCAGCGCCCTCCAGGGCGGGAGGATCAGAGAGACCCAGTACTTC. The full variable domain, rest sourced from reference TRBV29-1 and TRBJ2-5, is SAVISQKPSRDICQRGTSLTIQCQVDSQVTMMFWYRQQPGQSLTLIATANQGSEATYESGFVIDKFPISRPNLTFSTLTVSNMSPEDSSIYLCSALQGGRIRETQYFGPGTRLLVL.

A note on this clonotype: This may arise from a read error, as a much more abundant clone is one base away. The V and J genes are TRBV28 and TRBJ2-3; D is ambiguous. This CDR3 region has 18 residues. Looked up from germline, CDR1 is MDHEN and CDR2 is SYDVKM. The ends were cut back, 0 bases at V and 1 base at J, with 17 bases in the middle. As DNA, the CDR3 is TGTGCCAGCAGTTTATGGGCCCGAAGCGAGAGAGGCACAGATACGCAGTATTTT. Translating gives CASSLWARSERGTDTQYF.

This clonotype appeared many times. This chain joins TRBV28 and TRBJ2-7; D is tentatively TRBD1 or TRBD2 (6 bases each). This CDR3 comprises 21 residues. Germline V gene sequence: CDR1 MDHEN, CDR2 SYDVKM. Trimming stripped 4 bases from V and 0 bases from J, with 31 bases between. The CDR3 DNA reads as TGTGCCAGCAGTTCACCGAACGGAGACCACCGGGGGCCCTTTGACTCCTACGAGCAGTACTTC. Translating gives CASSSPNGDHRGPFDSYEQYF.

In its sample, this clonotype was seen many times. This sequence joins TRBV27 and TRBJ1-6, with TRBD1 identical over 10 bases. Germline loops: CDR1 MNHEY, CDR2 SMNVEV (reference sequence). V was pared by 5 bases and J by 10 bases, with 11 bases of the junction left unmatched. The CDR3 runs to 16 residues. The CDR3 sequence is CASSPRQGAGKSPLHF. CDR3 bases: TGTGCCAGCAGTCCTCGACAGGGGGCGGGGAAATCACCCCTCCACTTT.

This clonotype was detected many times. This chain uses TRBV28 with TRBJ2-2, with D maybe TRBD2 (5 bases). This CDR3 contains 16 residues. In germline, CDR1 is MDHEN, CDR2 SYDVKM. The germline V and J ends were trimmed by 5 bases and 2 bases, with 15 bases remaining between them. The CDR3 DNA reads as TGTGCCAGCAGTCAGAGGACTTTCCCTAACACCGGGGAGCTGTTTTTT. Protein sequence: CASSQRTFPNTGELFF.

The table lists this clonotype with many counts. CDR3 bases: TGCAGCGCCCGGGACCCGGCAGATACGCAGTATTTT. It codes for CSARDPADTQYF. V is TRBV29-1 and J is TRBJ2-3; D is perhaps TRBD1 or TRBD2 (5 bases each). Trimming removed 7 bases from V and 4 bases from J, with 12 bases in between. The CDR3 is 12 amino acids. The germline gives CDR1 SQVTM, CDR2 ANQGSEA.

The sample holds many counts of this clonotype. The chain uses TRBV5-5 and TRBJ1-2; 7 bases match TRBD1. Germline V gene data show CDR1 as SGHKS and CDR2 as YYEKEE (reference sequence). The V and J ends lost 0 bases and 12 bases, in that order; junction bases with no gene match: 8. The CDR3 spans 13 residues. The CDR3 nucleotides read TGTGCCAGCAGCTTGGTGACAGGGTTATTGGACACCTTC. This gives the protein CASSLVTGLLDTF.

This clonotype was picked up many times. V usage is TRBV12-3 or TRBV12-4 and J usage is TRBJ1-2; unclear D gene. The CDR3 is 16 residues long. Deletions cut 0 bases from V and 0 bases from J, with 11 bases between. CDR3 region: CASSLAPGLANYGYTF. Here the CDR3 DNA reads TGTGCCAGCAGTTTAGCTCCAGGACTGGCTAACTATGGCTACACCTTC.

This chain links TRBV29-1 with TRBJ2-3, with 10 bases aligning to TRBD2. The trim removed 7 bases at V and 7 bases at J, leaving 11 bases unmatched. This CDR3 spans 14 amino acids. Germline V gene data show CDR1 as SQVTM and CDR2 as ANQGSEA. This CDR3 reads CSARLAGTINTQYF. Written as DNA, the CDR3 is TGCAGCGCAAGACTAGCGGGCACCATTAATACGCAGTATTTT.

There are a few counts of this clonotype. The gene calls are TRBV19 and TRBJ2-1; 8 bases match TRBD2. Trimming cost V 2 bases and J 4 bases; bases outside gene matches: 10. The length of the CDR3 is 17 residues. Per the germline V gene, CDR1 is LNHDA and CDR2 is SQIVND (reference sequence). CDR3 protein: CASSIRWKRELYNEQFF. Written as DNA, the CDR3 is TGTGCCAGTAGTATAAGATGGAAGCGGGAGCTTTACAATGAGCAGTTCTTC. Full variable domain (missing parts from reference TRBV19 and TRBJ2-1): DGGITQSPKYLFRKEGQNVTLSCEQNLNHDAMYWYRQDPGQGLRLIYYSQIVNDFQKGDIAEGYSVSREKKESFPLTVTSAQKNPTAFYLCASSIRWKRELYNEQFFGPGTRLTVL.

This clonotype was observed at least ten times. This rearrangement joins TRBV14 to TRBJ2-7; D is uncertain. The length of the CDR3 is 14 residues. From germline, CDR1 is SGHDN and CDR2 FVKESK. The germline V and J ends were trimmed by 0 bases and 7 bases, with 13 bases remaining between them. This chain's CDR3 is CASSQDGQFAEQYF. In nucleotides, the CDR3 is TGTGCCAGCAGCCAAGATGGGCAGTTCGCGGAGCAGTACTTC. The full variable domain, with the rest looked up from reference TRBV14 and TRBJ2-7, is EAGVTQFPSHSVIEKGQTVTLRCDPISGHDNLYWYRRVMGKEIKFLLHFVKESKQDESGMPNNRFLAERTGGTYSTLKVQPAELEDSGVYFCASSQDGQFAEQYFGPGTRLTVT.

The chain's CDR3 is CASSKRQGGYTF. The CDR3 region has the DNA TGTGCCAGCAGCAAAAGGCAGGGCGGCTACACCTTC. This sequence joins TRBV9 and TRBJ1-2; tentatively, D is TRBD1 (5 bases). The CDR3 length is 12 residues. Germline assignment: CDR1 SGDLS and CDR2 YYNGEE. V lost 4 bases and J 8 bases, leaving 12 bases between the germline ends.

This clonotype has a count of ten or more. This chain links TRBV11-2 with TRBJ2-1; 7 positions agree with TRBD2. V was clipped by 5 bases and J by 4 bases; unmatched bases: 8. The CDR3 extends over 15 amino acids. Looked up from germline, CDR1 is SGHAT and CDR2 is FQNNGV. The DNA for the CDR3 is TGTGCCAGCAGCCCATCTAGCGGTGCTTACAATGAGCAGTTCTTC. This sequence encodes CASSPSSGAYNEQFF. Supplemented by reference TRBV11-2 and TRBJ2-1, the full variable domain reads EAGVAQSPRYKIIEKRQSVAFWCNPISGHATLYWYQQILGQGPKLLIQFQNNGVVDDSQLPKDRFSAERLKGVDSTLKIQPAKLEDSAVYLCASSPSSGAYNEQFFGPGTRLTVL.

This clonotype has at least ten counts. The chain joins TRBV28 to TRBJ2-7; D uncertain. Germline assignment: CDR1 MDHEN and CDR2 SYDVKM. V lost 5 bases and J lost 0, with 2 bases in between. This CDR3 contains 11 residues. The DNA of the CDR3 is TGTGCCAGCAGTACCTCCTACGAGCAGTACTTC. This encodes CASSTSYEQYF.

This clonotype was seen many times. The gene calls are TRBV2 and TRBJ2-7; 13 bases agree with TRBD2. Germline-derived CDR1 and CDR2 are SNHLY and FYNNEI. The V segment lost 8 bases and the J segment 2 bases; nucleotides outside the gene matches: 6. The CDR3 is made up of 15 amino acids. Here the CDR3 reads CASRLAGGRAYEQYF. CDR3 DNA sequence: TGTGCCAGCCGACTAGCGGGAGGCCGAGCCTACGAGCAGTACTTC.

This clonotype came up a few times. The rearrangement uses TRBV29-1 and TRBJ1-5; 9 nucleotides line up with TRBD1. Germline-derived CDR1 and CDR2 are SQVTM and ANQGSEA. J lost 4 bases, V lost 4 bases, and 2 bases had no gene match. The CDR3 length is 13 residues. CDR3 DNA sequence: TGCAGCGTTGGGGGGACAGGGAATCAGCCCCAGCATTTT. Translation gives CSVGGTGNQPQHF.